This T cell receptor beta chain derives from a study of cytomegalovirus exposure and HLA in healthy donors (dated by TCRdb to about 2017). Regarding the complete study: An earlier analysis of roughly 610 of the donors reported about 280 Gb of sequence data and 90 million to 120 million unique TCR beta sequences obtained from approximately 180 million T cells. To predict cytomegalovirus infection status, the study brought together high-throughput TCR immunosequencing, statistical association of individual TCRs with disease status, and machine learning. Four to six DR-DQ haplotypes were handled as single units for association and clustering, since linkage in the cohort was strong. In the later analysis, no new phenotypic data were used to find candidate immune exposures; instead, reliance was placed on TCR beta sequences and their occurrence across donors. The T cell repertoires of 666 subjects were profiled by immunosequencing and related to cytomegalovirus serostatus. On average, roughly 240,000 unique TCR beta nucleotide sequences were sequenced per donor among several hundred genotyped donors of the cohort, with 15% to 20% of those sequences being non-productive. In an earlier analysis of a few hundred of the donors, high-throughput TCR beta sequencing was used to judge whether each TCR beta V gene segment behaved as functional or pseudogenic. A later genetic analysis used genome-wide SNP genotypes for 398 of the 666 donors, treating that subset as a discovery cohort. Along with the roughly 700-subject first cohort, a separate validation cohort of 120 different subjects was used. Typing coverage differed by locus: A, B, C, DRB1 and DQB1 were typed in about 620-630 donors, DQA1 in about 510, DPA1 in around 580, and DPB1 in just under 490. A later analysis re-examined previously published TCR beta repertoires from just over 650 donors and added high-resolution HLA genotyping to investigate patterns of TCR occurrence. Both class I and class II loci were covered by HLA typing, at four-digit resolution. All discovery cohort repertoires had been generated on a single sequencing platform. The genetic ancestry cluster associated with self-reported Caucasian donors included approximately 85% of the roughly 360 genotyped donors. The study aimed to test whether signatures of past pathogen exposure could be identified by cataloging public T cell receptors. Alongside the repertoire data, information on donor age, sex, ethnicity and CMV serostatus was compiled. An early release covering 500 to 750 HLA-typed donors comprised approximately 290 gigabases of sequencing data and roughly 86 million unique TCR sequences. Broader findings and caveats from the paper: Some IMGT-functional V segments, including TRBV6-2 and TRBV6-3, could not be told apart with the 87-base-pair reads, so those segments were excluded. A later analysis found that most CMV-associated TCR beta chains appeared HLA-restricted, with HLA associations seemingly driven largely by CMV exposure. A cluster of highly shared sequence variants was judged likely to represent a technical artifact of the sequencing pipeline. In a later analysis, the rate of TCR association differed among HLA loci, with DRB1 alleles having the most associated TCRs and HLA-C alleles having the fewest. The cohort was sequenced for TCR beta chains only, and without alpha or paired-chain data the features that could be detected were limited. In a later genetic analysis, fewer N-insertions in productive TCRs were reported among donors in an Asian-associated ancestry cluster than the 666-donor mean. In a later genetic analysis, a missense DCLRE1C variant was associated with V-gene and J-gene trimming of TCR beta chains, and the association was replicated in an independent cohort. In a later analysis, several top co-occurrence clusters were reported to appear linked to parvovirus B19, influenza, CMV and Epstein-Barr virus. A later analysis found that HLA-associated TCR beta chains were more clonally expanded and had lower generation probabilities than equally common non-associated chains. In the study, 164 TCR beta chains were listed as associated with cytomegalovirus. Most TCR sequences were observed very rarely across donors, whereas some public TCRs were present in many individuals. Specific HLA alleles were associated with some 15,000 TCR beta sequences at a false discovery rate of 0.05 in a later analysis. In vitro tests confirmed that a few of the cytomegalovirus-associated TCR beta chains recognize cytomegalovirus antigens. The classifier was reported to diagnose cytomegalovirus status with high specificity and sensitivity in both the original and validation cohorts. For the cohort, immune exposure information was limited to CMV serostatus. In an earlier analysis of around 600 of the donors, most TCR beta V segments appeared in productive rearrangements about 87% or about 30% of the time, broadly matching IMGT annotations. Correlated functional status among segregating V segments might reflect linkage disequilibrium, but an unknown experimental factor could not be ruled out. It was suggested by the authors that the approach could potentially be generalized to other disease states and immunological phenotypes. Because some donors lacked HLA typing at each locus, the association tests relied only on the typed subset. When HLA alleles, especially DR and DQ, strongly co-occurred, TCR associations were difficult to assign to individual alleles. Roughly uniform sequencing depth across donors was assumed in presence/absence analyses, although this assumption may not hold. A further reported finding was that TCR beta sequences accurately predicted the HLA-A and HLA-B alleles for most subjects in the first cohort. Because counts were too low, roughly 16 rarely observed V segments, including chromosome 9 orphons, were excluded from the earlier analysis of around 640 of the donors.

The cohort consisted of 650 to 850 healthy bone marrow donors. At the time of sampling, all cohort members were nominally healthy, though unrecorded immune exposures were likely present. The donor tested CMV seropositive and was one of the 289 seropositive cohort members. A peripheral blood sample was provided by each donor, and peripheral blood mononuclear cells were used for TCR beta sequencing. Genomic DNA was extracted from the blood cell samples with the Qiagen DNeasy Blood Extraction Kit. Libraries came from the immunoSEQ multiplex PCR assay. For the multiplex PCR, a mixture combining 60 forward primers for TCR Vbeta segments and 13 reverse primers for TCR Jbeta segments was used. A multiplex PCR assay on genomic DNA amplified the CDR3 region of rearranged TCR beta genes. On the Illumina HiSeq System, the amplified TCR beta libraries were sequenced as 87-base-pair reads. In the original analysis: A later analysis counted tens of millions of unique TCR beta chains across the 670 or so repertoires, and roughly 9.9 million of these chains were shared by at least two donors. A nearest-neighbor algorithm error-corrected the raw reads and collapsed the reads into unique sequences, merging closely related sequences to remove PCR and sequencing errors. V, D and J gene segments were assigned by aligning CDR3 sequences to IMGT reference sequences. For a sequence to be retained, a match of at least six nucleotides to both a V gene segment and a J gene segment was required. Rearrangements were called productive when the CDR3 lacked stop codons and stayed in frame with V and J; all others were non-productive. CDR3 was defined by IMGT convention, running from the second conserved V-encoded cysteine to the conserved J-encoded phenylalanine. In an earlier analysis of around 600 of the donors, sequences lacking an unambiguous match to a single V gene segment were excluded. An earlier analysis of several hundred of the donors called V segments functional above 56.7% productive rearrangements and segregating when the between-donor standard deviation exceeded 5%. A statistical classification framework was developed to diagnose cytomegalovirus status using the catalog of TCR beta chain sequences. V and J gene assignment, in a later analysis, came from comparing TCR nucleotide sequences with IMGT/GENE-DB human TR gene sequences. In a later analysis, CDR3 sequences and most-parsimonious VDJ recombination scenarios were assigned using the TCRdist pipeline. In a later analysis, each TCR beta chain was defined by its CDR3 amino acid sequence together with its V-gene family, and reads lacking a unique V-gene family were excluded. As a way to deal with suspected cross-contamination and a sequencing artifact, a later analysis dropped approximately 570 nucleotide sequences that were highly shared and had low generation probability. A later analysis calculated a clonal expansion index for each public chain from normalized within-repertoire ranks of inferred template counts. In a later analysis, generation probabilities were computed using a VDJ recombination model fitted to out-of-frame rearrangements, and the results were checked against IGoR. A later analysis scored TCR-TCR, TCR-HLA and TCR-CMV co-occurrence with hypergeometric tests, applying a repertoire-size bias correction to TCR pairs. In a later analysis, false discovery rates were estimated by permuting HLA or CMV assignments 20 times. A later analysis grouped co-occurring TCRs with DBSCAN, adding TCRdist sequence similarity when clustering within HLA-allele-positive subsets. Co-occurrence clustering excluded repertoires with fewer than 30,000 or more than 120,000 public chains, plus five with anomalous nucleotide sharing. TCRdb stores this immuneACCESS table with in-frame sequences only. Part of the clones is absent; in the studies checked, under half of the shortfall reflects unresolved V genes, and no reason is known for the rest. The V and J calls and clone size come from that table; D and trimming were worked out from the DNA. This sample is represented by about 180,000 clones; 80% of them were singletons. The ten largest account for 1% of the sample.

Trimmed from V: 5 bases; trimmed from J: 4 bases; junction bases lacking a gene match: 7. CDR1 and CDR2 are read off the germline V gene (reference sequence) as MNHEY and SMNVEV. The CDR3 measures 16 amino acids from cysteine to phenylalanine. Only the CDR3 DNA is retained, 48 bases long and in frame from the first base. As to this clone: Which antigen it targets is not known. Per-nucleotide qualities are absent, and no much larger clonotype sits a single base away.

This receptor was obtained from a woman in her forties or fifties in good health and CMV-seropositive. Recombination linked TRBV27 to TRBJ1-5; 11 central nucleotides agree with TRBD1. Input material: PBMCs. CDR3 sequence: CASSPWGQGVNQPQHF. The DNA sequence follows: TGTGCCAGCAGTCCCTGGGGACAGGGGGTTAATCAGCCCCAGCATTTT.